This T cell receptor beta chain was recorded in a study of shared clonotypes between healthy human individuals. The assay was immunoSEQ multiplex PCR, and TCRdb's table has in-frame clones only and misses some. This sample has approximately 2,300,000 clones, with around 90% found just once. V was shortened by 5 bases and J by 2 bases, with 10 bases between the two germline ends. The V gene's germline CDR1 is SGHTA and CDR2 FQGTGA. This CDR3 spans 13 amino acids. Sequencing input: naive CD4+ T cells from PBMCs. Subset denoted: CD45RA+ positively selected. The sequence derives from a man aged 18-30 years in good health. Some clones in this sample may be carry-over from other donors' samples. J is TRBJ2-7 and V is TRBV7-3; D remains unclear. The DNA for the CDR3 is TGTGCCAGCAGCCTCCACCCCACCTACGAGCAGTACTTC. It specifies CASSLHPTYEQYF.